Below are 14 T cell receptor beta chains sequenced from a single sample in a study of blood T cell repertoires in COVID-19. The table came from immunoSEQ multiplex PCR; TCRdb's copy has only in-frame clones and leaves some out. The profile shows about 70,000 clones, roughly 84% of them singletons. The source material was peripheral blood. These receptors all stem from a woman between 18 and 30 years old with acute or convalescent COVID-19.

V and J are TRBV5-6 and TRBJ2-7; TRBD1 matches 7 bases. V was clipped by 1 base and J by 0 bases; unmatched bases: 4. This CDR3 is 15 amino acids long. Germline loops: CDR1 SGHDT, CDR2 YYEEEE. CDR3 loop: CASSLLGQNSYEQYF. The DNA of the CDR3 is TGTGCCAGCAGCTTGCTGGGACAGAACTCCTACGAGCAGTACTTC.

The chain employs TRBV4-1 and TRBJ2-3, with a possible D match to TRBD2 (5 bases). The V end lost 1 base, the J end lost 1 base, and 15 bases lay between the germline ends. Germline CDR1 reads MGHRA; CDR2 reads YSYEKL. This CDR3 is built from 17 residues. Here the CDR3 DNA reads TGCGCCAGCAGCCAAGTATTAGTGAGGGCCGGCACAGATACGCAGTATTTT. Its protein product is CASSQVLVRAGTDTQYF.

The gene calls are TRBV2 and TRBJ2-7, with D unresolved. Germline-derived CDR1 and CDR2 are SNHLY and FYNNEI. The V end lost 7 bases, the J end lost 3 bases, and 13 bases lay between the germline ends. This CDR3 is 13 amino acids long. The CDR3 reads CASTLNFGYEQYF. The CDR3 DNA reads TGTGCCAGCACCTTAAACTTTGGCTACGAGCAGTACTTC.

The chain joins TRBV4-1 to TRBJ2-7, with 7 bases matching TRBD2. CDR1 and CDR2 (germline): MGHRA, YSYEKL. Losses at the gene ends were 0 bases for V and 3 bases for J; bases not matched to a gene: 11. The CDR3 consists of 17 residues. As DNA, the CDR3 is TGCGCCAGCAGCCAAGATTTGACGGGAGGTAACCACTACGAGCAGTACTTC. Encoded protein: CASSQDLTGGNHYEQYF.

The CDR3, as DNA: TGTGCCAGCTCCCCTGGGACAGGGAGCCAAGAGACCCAGTACTTC. It translates to CASSPGTGSQETQYF. This sequence joins TRBV18 and TRBJ2-5; TRBD1 aligns across 9 bases. Per the germline V gene, CDR1 is KGHSH and CDR2 is LQKENI. The CDR3 is 15 amino acids. J gave up 1 base and V 6 bases, and 6 bases lay outside the gene matches.

This chain's CDR3 is CAWKLVEEGGYTF. The CDR3 DNA reads TGTGCCTGGAAACTCGTGGAGGAAGGTGGCTACACCTTC. The chain recombines TRBV30 with TRBJ1-2, with D unresolved. The V and J ends lost 4 bases and 7 bases respectively, with 16 bases between them. Germline-derived CDR1 and CDR2 are GTSNPN and SVGIG (reference sequence). There are 13 residues in the CDR3.

This clone was detected once. The chain combines TRBV30 with TRBJ1-1; D possibly corresponds to TRBD1 (6 bases). Germline CDR1 and CDR2: GTSNPN and SVGIG (reference sequence). V was pared by 4 bases and J by 0 bases, with 9 bases between. This CDR3 contains 13 residues. This chain's CDR3 is CAWTGVLNTEAFF. The CDR3 DNA sequence: TGTGCCTGGACAGGGGTGCTGAACACTGAAGCTTTCTTT.

The rearrangement links TRBV7-8 to TRBJ2-1, with 7 bases fitting TRBD1. V trimming: 6 bases; J trimming: 2 bases; junction bases outside the gene matches: 4. Germline CDR1 reads SGHVS; CDR2 reads FQNEAQ. There are 14 residues in the CDR3. CDR3 sequence reads: CASSPDRAYNEQFF. CDR3 nucleotides: TGTGCCAGCAGTCCTGACAGGGCCTACAATGAGCAGTTCTTC.

The sample holds a few counts of this clone. This chain joins TRBV7-9 and TRBJ1-3; 8 bases agree with TRBD1. Germline V gives CDR1 SEHNR, CDR2 FQNEAQ (reference sequence). After removal of 1 base from V and 4 bases from J, the junction contained 6 bases not matched to a gene. This CDR3 is built from 16 residues. CDR3: CASSLVQGADGNTIYF. CDR3 nucleotides: TGTGCCAGCAGCTTAGTCCAGGGGGCAGACGGAAACACCATATATTTT.

This chain connects TRBV29-1 to TRBJ2-3; maybe TRBD2 (5 bases). There are 15 residues in the CDR3. V shed 6 bases and J shed 0 bases, with 16 bases lying between them. In germline, CDR1 is SQVTM, CDR2 ANQGSEA. CDR3 sequence (DNA): TGCAGCGTCCTGGGAGCGACCTCTAGCACAGATACGCAGTATTTT. Encoded protein: CSVLGATSSTDTQYF.

This sequence joins TRBV3-1 (or the pseudogene TRBV3-2) and TRBJ2-1; D might be TRBD2 (6 bases). The CDR3 is made up of 15 amino acids. The ends were cut back, 1 base at V and 12 bases at J, with 19 bases in the middle. Germline V gene lookup returns CDR1 LGHDT and CDR2 YNNKEL (reference sequence). The CDR3 loop is CASSQVSGVATGQFF. CDR3 nucleotides: TGTGCCAGCAGCCAAGTGTCGGGGGTAGCGACGGGGCAGTTCTTC.

The chain uses TRBV6-6 and TRBJ2-7; 7 positions agree with TRBD1. The CDR3 loop spans 14 amino acids. The germline CDR1 and CDR2 sequences are MNHNY and SVGAGI (reference sequence). The V segment lost 0 bases and the J segment 2 bases; nucleotides outside the gene matches: 1. The CDR3 DNA reads TGTGCCAGCAGTTACTCGGGACAGACCTACGAGCAGTACTTC. Its translation: CASSYSGQTYEQYF.

The V call is TRBV2, the J call TRBJ2-7; TRBD2 matches at 7 bases. Germline CDR1 is SNHLY and CDR2 is FYNNEI. Trimming removed 7 bases from V and 0 bases from J; junction bases left unmatched: 6. The CDR3 covers 14 residues. The CDR3 sequence: CASNRLAGSYEQYF. The CDR3 coding sequence is TGTGCCAGCAATAGACTAGCTGGCTCCTACGAGCAGTACTTC.

The chain employs TRBV3-1 (or the pseudogene TRBV3-2) and TRBJ2-1; 9 bases agree with TRBD2. Unmatched junction bases numbered 6, after V lost 3 bases and J lost 0 bases. This CDR3 is 17 amino acids long. The germline CDR1 and CDR2 sequences are LGHDT and YNNKEL (reference sequence). The CDR3 here is CASSQRTSATSYNEQFF. CDR3 coding DNA: TGTGCCAGCAGCCAGAGGACTAGCGCGACCTCCTACAATGAGCAGTTCTTC.